Listed here are 7 T cell receptor beta chains from one sample, sequenced in a study of T cell repertoires in cytomegalovirus infection (dated by TCRdb to about 2019). For these receptors, no antigen is known. Instrument used: Illumina HiSeq 1500. Starting from the raw public reads, TCRdb applied fastp trimming at Q25, assembled clones with MiXCR and retained in-frame beta chains. When rows share a CDR3 protein, they turn into one entry using the most common DNA and genes. The table for this sample lists 550,000 to 850,000 distinct CDR3 sequences; 30% to 35% of them were counted only once. The ten largest clones add up to 18% of the sample. The sample's treatment or condition label, in plain terms: in vitro stimulation with specific CMV peptide epitopes to enrich CMV-specific T cells. This material consisted of cultured PBMCs, taken from culture after CMV antigen stimulation. These receptors came from a human donor in good health (CMV status not recorded). Some clones in this sample may be carry-over from other donors' samples.

As regards this clonotype: The junction and the germline gene differ at one end; a read error may be behind it. The chain recombines TRBV10-3 with TRBJ1-3; D is unresolved. The CDR3 contains 16 residues. The germline gives CDR1 ENHRY, CDR2 SYGVKD. In DNA form, the CDR3 reads TGTGCCATCAGTGAGTCGGAGGTCCGCTCTGGAAACACCTTATATTTT. This translates into CAISESEVRSGNTLYF.

This clonotype turned up a few times. The chain couples TRBV12-5 to TRBJ1-1; 10 bases are a match to TRBD1. There are 16 residues in the CDR3. V gave up 6 bases and J gave up 1 base; unmatched junction bases: 8. CDR1 and CDR2 (germline): LGHNT, FRNRAP. The CDR3 region is CASGPGTGDGNTEAFF. The CDR3 nucleotides are TGTGCTAGTGGCCCCGGGACAGGGGACGGGAACACTGAAGCTTTCTTT.

The chain uses TRBV11-1 and TRBJ2-7, with a possible D match to TRBD1 (6 bases). The V gene lost 4 bases and the J gene lost 6 bases, with 16 bases spanning the gap. Per the germline V gene, CDR1 is SGHAT and CDR2 is FQDESV (reference sequence). The CDR3 has 14 residues. CDR3 bases: TGTGCCAGCAGCTCCTGGGACACTCGGTTCGAGCAGTACTTC. As protein: CASSSWDTRFEQYF.

The rearrangement joins TRBV4-3 to TRBJ2-1; the D gene could be TRBD1 or TRBD2 (6 bases each). Germline CDR1 and CDR2: LGHNA and YSLEER. The CDR3 contains 14 residues. The V end was cut by 4 bases, the J end by 9 bases, with 16 bases between. This CDR3 reads CASSLRGRVGEQFF. The CDR3 coding sequence is TGCGCCAGCAGCCTTCGGGGGCGCGTGGGTGAGCAGTTCTTC.

The genes are TRBV6-1 and TRBJ1-6; no reliable D call. Trimming pared 6 bases from V and 0 bases from J, leaving 9 bases between. CDR3 length: 15 amino acids. The V gene's germline CDR1 is MNHNS and CDR2 SASEGT. CDR3 bases: TGTGCCAGCAGGGCGGTTAGCTCCTATAATTCACCCCTCCACTTT. Protein product: CASRAVSSYNSPLHF.

A note on this clonotype: Being one base from a much bigger clone, this may be a read error. The chain carries TRBV7-2 and TRBJ2-4; 7 nucleotides agree with TRBD2. CDR3 length: 15 amino acids. The trim removed 11 bases at V and 2 bases at J, leaving 12 bases unmatched. Germline-derived CDR1 and CDR2 are SGHTA and FQGNSA. CDR3 residues: CACRRGGGTKNIQYF. CDR3 in DNA: TGTGCCTGCCGAAGGGGCGGGGGAACCAAAAACATTCAGTACTTC.

As for this clonotype: With a much larger clone just one base away, this may be a read error. This sequence joins TRBV10-3 and TRBJ1-1; D is perhaps TRBD1 (5 bases). There are 13 residues in the CDR3. The germline V gene has CDR1 ENHRY and CDR2 SYGVKD. Here the CDR3 DNA reads TGTGTCATCAGTCGGGACCTAAACACTGAAGCTTTCTTT. Amino acids: CVISRDLNTEAFF.